Presented here are 7 T cell receptor beta chains from one specimen sequenced in a study of T cell responses to AZD1222 COVID-19 vaccine. Repertoires were generated with immunoSEQ multiplex PCR, while TCRdb's copy carries only in-frame clones and drops some. The sample lists some 170,000 clones, 90% to 95% seen once, with about 3% in the top ten. Specimen: peripheral blood, collected on day 0 of AZD1222 vaccination. The source of these receptors is an adult in good health.

This rearrangement joins TRBV20-1 to TRBJ2-7; D gene ambiguous. V gave up 3 bases and J gave up 0 bases, with 9 bases separating them. This CDR3 region has 13 residues. Per the germline V gene, CDR1 is DFQATT and CDR2 is SNEGSKA (reference sequence). The CDR3 DNA is TGCAGTGCTAGTGGGCCGACCTCCTACGAGCAGTACTTC. Encoded protein: CSASGPTSYEQYF.

J is TRBJ1-1 and V is TRBV3-1 (or the pseudogene TRBV3-2); unclear D gene. The CDR3 contains 12 residues. The germline gives CDR1 LGHDT, CDR2 YNNKEL (reference sequence). V gave up 0 bases and J gave up 9 bases, with 8 bases separating them. CDR3 nucleotide sequence: TGTGCCAGCAGCCAAGAGGGCTGGAAAGCTTTCTTT. Its translation: CASSQEGWKAFF.

The chain uses TRBV6-2 or TRBV6-3 and TRBJ1-1, with 8 positions matching TRBD1. Germline V gene data show CDR1 as MNHEY and CDR2 as SVGEGT. The trim removed 5 bases at V and 11 bases at J, leaving 7 bases unmatched. The CDR3 length is 12 residues. The CDR3 spells CASSRQGPSAFF. The CDR3 nucleotides are TGTGCCAGCAGTAGACAGGGGCCTAGCGCTTTCTTT.

The rearrangement joins TRBV6-5 to TRBJ2-7, with D tentatively TRBD2 (5 bases). This CDR3 is 13 amino acids long. Germline V CDR1 and CDR2: MNHEY, SVGAGI. V shed 7 bases and J shed 0 bases, with 10 bases lying between them. CDR3 DNA: TGTGCCAGCACCTCGACTAACTCCTACGAGCAGTACTTC. It encodes CASTSTNSYEQYF.

The CDR3: CASSLAGGVTYEQYF. CDR3 bases: TGCGCCAGCAGCTTGGCAGGGGGAGTCACCTACGAGCAGTACTTC. The chain is built from TRBV5-1 and TRBJ2-7, with TRBD1 matching over 7 bases. The V gene's germline CDR1 is SGHRS and CDR2 YFSETQ. This CDR3 contains 15 residues. The J segment lost 2 bases and the V segment lost 0 bases, leaving 5 bases of the junction unmatched.

This chain joins TRBV25-1 and TRBJ1-1, with TRBD1 identical over 8 bases. CDR1 and CDR2 (germline): MGHDK, SYGVNS. The length of the CDR3 is 15 residues. J lost 4 bases, V lost 4 bases, and 8 bases had no gene match. The CDR3 loop is CASSGETGVSTEAFF. Here the CDR3 DNA reads TGTGCCAGCAGTGGAGAGACAGGGGTGAGCACTGAAGCTTTCTTT. The full variable domain, completed using reference TRBV25-1 and TRBJ1-1, is EADIYQTPRYLVIGTGKKITLECSQTMGHDKMYWYQQDPGMELHLIHYSYGVNSTEKGDLSSESTVSRIRTEHFPLTLESARPSHTSQYLCASSGETGVSTEAFFGQGTRLTVV.

In DNA, the CDR3 is TGTGCCAGTAGTATCGGGGACAGGGTGAACACTGAAGCTTTCTTT. This codes for CASSIGDRVNTEAFF. The chain uses TRBV19 and TRBJ1-1, with 9 nucleotides matching TRBD1. The V and J ends lost 3 bases and 0 bases, in that order; junction bases with no gene match: 2. Germline V gene lookup returns CDR1 LNHDA and CDR2 SQIVND (reference sequence). CDR3 length: 15 residues.